These 9 T cell receptor beta chains were all obtained from the same sample, sequenced in a study of cytomegalovirus exposure and HLA in healthy donors. It was with 60 Vbeta and 13 Jbeta primers that the PCR ran. The repertoire was sequenced with immunoSEQ multiplex PCR; TCRdb's copy has only in-frame clones and lacks some. The sample contains roughly 100,000 clones, under 80% of which appear only once. Sequencing input: PBMCs. These receptor sequences come from a woman aged 40 to 50 in good health and CMV-seropositive.

V usage is TRBV4-1 and J usage is TRBJ1-2; 8 bases align to TRBD1. The length of the CDR3 is 14 residues. V lost 4 bases, J lost 4 bases, and 5 bases stayed unmatched. Germline V gives CDR1 MGHRA, CDR2 YSYEKL. For the CDR3, the DNA is TGCGCCAGCAGCCCCATCGGACAGGGCTATGGCTACACCTTC. Residues: CASSPIGQGYGYTF.

This clone was seen a handful of times. One junction end disagrees with the germline gene, perhaps due to a read error. V is TRBV7-9 and J is TRBJ2-1; D may be TRBD1 (6 bases). Looked up from germline, CDR1 is SEHNR and CDR2 is FQNEAQ (reference sequence). The CDR3 is made up of 17 amino acids. The CDR3 spells CSSSLLTYRVTYNEQFF. In DNA form, the CDR3 reads TGTTCCAGCAGCTTGCTAACTTACAGGGTAACCTACAATGAGCAGTTCTTC.

The chain joins TRBV4-1 to TRBJ2-7, with 8 bases that match TRBD1. This CDR3 has 15 amino acids. V lost 3 bases and J lost 5; bases outside the gene matches: 9. Germline CDR1 is MGHRA and CDR2 is YSYEKL. The CDR3 reads CASSHSPQGANEQYF. CDR3 nucleotide sequence: TGCGCCAGCAGCCATTCCCCCCAGGGGGCCAACGAGCAGTACTTC.

The genes are TRBV6-5 and TRBJ1-6; 9 bases align to TRBD1. The germline V gene has CDR1 MNHEY and CDR2 SVGAGI. The ends lost 2 bases at V and 8 bases at J; junction bases unmatched: 7. There are 16 residues in the CDR3. CDR3 sequence: CASSYRNRGLDSPLHF. Here the CDR3 DNA reads TGTGCCAGCAGTTACCGTAACAGGGGGCTAGATTCACCCCTCCACTTT.

The CDR3 region has the DNA TGTGCCAGTAGAAACCCCGGGACATATTATAGCAATCAGCCCCAGCATTTT. Its translation: CASRNPGTYYSNQPQHF. The chain has TRBV19 and TRBJ1-5; weak D call: TRBD1 (6 bases). The V gene lost 6 bases and the J gene lost 0 bases, with 18 bases spanning the gap. The germline gives CDR1 LNHDA, CDR2 SQIVND (reference sequence). The length of the CDR3 is 17 residues.

This chain uses TRBV5-4 with TRBJ1-4; D might be TRBD1 (6 bases). Trimming took 5 bases from V and 11 from J, leaving 16 bases between them. CDR1 and CDR2 (germline): SGHNT, YYREEE (reference sequence). This CDR3 spans 13 amino acids. The chain's CDR3 is CASRQNRDGKLFF. In DNA form, the CDR3 reads TGTGCCAGCAGACAAAACAGGGACGGGAAACTGTTTTTT. The variable domain in full, completed from reference TRBV5-4 and TRBJ1-4, reads ETGVTQSPTHLIKTRGQQVTLRCSSQSGHNTVSWYQQALGQGPQFIFQYYREEENGRGNFPPRFSGLQFPNYSSELNVNALELDDSALYLCASRQNRDGKLFFGSGTQLSVL.

The chain is built from TRBV11-3 and TRBJ2-4; 8 bases match TRBD1. This CDR3 is 16 amino acids long. CDR1 and CDR2 (germline): SGHNT, YENEEA. The V gene end was trimmed by 6 bases and the J gene end by 2 bases; junction bases not matched to a gene: 9. CDR3: CASSFTRTGTKNIQYF. DNA of the CDR3: TGTGCCAGCAGTTTTACCCGGACAGGGACCAAAAACATTCAGTACTTC.

This clone turned up a few times. The V call is TRBV7-2, the J call TRBJ1-2, with 7 bases identical to TRBD1. The CDR3 is made up of 16 amino acids. Trimming removed 5 bases from V and 0 bases from J; junction bases left unmatched: 9. Germline V gene data show CDR1 as SGHTA and CDR2 as FQGNSA. For the CDR3, the DNA is TGTGCCAGCAGCCGAACAGGGGCGCACCCTAACTATGGCTACACCTTC. It is translated as CASSRTGAHPNYGYTF.

This clone was picked up a small number of times. This rearrangement joins TRBV28 to TRBJ2-7; D gene uncertain. The CDR3 consists of 16 residues. Germline V lookup: CDR1 MDHEN, CDR2 SYDVKM. The V gene lost 2 bases and the J gene lost 0 bases, with 14 bases spanning the gap. The CDR3 loop reads CASSLEVVVSSYEQYF. The CDR3 DNA reads TGTGCCAGCAGTTTAGAGGTTGTGGTTAGCTCCTACGAGCAGTACTTC.